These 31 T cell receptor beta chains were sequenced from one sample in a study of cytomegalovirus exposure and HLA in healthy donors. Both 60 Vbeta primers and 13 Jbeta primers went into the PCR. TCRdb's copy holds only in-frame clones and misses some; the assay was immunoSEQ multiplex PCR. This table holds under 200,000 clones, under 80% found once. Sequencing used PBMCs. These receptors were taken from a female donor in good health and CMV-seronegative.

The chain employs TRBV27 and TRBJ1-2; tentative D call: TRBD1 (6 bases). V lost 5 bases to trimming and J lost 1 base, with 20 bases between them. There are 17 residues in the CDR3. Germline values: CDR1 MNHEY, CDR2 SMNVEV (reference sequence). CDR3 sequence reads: CASSRILGAGDNYGYTF. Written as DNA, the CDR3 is TGTGCCAGCAGTAGGATCTTGGGGGCAGGGGATAACTATGGCTACACCTTC.

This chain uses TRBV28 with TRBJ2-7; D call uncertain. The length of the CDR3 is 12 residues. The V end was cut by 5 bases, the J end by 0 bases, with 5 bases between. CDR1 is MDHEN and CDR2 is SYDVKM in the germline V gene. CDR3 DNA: TGTGCCAGCAGTCCGAGCTCCTACGAGCAGTACTTC. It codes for CASSPSSYEQYF.

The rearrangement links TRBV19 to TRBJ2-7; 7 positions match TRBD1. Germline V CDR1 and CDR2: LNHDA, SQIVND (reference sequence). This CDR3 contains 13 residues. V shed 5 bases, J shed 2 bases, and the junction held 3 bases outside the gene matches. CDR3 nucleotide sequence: TGTGCCAGTAGTTCGCAGGGGGCCTACGAGCAGTACTTC. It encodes CASSSQGAYEQYF.

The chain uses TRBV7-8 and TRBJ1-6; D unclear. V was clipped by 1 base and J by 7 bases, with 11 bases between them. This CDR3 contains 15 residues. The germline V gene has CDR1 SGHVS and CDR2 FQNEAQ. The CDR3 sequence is CASSLGQVRNSPLHF. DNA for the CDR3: TGTGCCAGCAGCTTAGGGCAGGTCAGGAATTCACCCCTCCACTTT.

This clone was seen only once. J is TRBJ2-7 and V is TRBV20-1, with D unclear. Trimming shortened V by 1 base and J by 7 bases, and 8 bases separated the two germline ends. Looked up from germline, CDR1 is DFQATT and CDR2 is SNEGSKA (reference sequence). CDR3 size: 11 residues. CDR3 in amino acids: CSARADKEQYF. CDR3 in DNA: TGCAGTGCTAGAGCCGACAAGGAGCAGTACTTC.

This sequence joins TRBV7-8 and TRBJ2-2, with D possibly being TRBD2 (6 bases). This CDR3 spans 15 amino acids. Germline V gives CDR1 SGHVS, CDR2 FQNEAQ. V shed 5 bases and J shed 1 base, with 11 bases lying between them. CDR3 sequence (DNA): TGTGCCAGCAGCCCGACTAGACTGAACACCGGGGAGCTGTTTTTT. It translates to CASSPTRLNTGELFF.

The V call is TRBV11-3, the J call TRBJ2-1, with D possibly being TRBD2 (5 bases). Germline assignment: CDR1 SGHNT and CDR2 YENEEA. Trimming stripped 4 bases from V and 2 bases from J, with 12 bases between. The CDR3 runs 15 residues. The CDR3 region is CASSWSGDPYNEQFF. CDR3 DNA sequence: TGTGCCAGCAGCTGGAGCGGCGATCCCTACAATGAGCAGTTCTTC.

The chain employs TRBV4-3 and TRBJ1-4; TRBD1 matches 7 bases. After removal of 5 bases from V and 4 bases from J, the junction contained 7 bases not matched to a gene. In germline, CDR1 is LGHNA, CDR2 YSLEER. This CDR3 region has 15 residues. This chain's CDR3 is CASSNKGAGNEKLFF. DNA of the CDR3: TGCGCCAGCAGCAACAAGGGGGCGGGTAATGAAAAACTGTTTTTT.

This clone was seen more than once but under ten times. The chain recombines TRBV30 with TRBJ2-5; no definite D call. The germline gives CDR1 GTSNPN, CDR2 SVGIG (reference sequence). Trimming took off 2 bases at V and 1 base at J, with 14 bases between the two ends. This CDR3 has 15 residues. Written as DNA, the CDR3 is TGTGCCTGGAGTAAGCCCGGGTCGCGCCAAGAGACCCAGTACTTC. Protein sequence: CAWSKPGSRQETQYF.

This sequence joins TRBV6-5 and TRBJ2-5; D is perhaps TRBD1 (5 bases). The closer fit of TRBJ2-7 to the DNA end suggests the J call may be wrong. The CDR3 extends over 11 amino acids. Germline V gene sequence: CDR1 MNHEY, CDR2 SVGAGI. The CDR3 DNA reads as TGTGCCAGTACAGGCAACTACGAGCAGTACTTC. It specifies CASTGNYEQYF.

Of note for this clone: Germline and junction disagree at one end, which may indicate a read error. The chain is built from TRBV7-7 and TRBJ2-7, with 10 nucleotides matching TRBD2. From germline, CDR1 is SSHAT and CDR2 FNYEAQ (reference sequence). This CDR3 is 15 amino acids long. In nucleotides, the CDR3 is TGTGCTAGCAGCCCCGGGACTAGCGTTTTGGGGGAGCAGTACTTC. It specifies CASSPGTSVLGEQYF.

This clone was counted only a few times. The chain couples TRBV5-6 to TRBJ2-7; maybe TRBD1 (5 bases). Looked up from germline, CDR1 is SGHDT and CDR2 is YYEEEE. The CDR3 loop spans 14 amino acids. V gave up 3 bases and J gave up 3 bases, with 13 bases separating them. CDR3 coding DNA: TGTGCCAGCAGCTCCAAGGGGTTTATCTACGAGCAGTACTTC. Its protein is CASSSKGFIYEQYF.

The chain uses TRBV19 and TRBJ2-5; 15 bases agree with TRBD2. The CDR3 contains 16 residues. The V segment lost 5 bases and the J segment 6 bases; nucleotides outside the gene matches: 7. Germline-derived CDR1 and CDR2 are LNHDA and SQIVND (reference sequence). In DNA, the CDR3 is TGTGCCAGTAGTGCAACCGGGACTAGCGGGAGGAAGACCCAGTACTTC. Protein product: CASSATGTSGRKTQYF.

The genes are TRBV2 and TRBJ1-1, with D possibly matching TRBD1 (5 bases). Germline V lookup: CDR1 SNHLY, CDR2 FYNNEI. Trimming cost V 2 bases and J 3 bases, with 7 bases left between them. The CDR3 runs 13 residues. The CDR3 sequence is CASSERQHTEAFF. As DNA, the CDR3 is TGTGCCAGCAGTGAAAGACAGCACACTGAAGCTTTCTTT.

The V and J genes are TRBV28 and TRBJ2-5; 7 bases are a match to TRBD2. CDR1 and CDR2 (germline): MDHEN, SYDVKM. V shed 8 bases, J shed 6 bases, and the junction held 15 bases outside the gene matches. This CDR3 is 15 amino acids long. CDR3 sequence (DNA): TGTGCCAGCGCCCCCCGGGGTAGCGGGCGGAAGACCCAGTACTTC. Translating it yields CASAPRGSGRKTQYF.

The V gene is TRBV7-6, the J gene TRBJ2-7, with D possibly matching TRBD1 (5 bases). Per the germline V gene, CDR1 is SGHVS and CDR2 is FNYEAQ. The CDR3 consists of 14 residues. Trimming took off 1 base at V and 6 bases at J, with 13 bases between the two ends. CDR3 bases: TGTGCCAGCAGCTTAGACAGGTGGACGGGCGAGCAGTACTTC. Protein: CASSLDRWTGEQYF. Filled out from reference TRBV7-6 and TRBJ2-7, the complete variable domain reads GAGVSQSPRYKVTKRGQDVALRCDPISGHVSLYWYRQALGQGPEFLTYFNYEAQQDKSGLPNDRFSAERPEGSISTLTIQRTEQRDSAMYRCASSLDRWTGEQYFGPGTRLTVT.

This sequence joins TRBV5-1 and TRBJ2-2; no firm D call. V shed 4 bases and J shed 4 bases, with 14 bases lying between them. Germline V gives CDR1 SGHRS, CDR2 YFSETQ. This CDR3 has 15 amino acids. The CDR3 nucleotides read TGCGCCAGCAGCCTCGGGTCCCCGATCACCGGGGAGCTGTTTTTT. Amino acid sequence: CASSLGSPITGELFF.

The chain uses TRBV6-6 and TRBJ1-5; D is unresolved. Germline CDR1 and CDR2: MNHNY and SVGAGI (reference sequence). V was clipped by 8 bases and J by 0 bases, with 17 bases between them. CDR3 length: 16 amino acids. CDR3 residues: CASQSGRVLSNQPQHF. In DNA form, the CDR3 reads TGTGCCAGCCAAAGTGGGCGGGTACTTAGCAATCAGCCCCAGCATTTT.

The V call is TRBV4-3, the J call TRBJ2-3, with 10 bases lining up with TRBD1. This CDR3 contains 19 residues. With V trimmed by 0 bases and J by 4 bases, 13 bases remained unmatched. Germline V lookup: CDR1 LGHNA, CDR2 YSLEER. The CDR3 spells CASSQDHLPGTGEADTQYF. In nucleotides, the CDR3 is TGCGCCAGCAGCCAAGATCACCTTCCCGGGACAGGGGAGGCAGATACGCAGTATTTT.

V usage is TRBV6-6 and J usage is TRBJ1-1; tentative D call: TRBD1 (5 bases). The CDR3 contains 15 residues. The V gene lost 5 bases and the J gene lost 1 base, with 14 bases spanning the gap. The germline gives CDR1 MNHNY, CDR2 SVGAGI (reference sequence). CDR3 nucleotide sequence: TGTGCCAGCAGTAGATCAAGGGGCAGGAACACTGAAGCTTTCTTT. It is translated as CASSRSRGRNTEAFF.

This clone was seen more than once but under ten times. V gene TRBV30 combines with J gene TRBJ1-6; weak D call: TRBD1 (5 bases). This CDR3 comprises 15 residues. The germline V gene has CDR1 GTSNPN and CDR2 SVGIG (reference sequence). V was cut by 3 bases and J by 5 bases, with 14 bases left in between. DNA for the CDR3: TGTGCCTGGAGGCAGGCCGGACACGATAATTCACCCCTCCACTTT. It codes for CAWRQAGHDNSPLHF.

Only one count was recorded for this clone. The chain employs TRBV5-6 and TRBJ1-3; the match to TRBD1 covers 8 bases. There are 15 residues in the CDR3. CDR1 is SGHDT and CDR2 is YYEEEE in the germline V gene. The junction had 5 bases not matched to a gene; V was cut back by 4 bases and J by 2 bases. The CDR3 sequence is CASSPTGGTGNTIYF. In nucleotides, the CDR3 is TGTGCCAGCAGCCCTACAGGGGGAACTGGAAACACCATATATTTT.

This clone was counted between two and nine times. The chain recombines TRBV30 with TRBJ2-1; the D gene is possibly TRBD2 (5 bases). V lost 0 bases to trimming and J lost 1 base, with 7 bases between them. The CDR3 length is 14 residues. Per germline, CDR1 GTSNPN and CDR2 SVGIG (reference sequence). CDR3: CAWSVLGSYNEQFF. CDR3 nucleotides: TGTGCCTGGAGTGTACTAGGATCCTACAATGAGCAGTTCTTC.

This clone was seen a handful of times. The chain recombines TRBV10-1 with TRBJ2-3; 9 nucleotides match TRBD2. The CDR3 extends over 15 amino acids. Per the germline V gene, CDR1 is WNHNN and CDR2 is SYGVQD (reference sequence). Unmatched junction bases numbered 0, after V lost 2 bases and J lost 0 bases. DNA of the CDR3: TGCGCCAGCAGTGAGACTAGCGGGAGCACAGATACGCAGTATTTT. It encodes CASSETSGSTDTQYF.

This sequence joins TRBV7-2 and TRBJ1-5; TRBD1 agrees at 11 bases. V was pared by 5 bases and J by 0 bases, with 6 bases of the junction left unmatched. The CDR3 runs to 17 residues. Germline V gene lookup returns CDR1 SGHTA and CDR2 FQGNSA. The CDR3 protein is CASSKGTGGYSNQPQHF. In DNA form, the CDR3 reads TGTGCCAGCAGCAAAGGGACAGGGGGTTATAGCAATCAGCCCCAGCATTTT.

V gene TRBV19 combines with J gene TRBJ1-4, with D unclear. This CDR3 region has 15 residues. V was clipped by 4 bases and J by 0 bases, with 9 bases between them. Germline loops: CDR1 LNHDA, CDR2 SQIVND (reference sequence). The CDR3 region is CASSTLSATNEKLFF. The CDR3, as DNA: TGTGCCAGTAGTACCCTTTCCGCAACTAATGAAAAACTGTTTTTT.

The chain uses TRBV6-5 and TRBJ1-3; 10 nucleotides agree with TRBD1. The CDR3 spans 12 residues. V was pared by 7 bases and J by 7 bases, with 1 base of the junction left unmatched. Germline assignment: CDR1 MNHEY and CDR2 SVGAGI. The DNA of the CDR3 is TGTGCCAGCAAGGGACAGGGGAACACCATATATTTT. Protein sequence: CASKGQGNTIYF.

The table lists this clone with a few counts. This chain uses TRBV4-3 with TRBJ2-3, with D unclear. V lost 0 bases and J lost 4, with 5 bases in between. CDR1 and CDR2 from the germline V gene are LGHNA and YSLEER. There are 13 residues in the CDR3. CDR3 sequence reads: CASSQDLADTQYF. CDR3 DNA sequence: TGCGCCAGCAGCCAAGATCTAGCAGATACGCAGTATTTT.

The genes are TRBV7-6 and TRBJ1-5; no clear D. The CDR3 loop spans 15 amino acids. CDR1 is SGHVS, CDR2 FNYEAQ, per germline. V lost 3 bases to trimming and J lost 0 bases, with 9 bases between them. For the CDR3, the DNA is TGTGCCAGCAGCTTGTCCGGGGTTAGCAATCAGCCCCAGCATTTT. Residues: CASSLSGVSNQPQHF.

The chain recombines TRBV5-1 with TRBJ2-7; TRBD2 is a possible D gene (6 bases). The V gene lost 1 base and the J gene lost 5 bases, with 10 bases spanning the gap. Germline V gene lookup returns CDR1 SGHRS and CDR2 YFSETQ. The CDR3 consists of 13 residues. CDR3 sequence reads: CASSLPGGNEQYF. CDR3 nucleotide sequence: TGCGCCAGCAGCTTGCCCGGGGGAAACGAGCAGTACTTC.

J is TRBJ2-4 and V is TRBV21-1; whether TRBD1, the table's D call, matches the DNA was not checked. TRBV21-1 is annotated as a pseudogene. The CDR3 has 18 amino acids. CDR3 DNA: TGTGCCAGCAGCAAAGAGGCGACAGGTGCAATGACCAAAAACATTCAGTACTTC. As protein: CASSKEATGAMTKNIQYF.